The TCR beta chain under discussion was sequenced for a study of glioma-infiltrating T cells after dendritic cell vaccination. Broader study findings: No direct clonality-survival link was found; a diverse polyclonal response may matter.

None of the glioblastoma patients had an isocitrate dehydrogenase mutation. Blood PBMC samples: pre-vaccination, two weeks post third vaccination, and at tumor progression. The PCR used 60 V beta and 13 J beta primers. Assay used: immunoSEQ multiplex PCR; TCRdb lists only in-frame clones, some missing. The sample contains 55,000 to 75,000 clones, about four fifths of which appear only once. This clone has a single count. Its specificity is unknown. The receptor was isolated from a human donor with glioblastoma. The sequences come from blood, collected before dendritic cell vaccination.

The CDR3 DNA reads TGTGCCAGCAGTGAAGTCAACTACAATGAGCAGTTCTTC. Its protein product is CASSEVNYNEQFF. The chain has TRBV25-1 and TRBJ2-1; D is uncertain. With 2 bases removed from V and 3 bases from J, the gap between germline ends came to 5 bases. This CDR3 comprises 13 residues. The germline gives CDR1 MGHDK, CDR2 SYGVNS. The full variable domain, completed using reference TRBV25-1 and TRBJ2-1, is EADIYQTPRYLVIGTGKKITLECSQTMGHDKMYWYQQDPGMELHLIHYSYGVNSTEKGDLSSESTVSRIRTEHFPLTLESARPSHTSQYLCASSEVNYNEQFFGPGTRLTVL.